These 9 T cell receptor beta chains share one sample of origin, sequenced in a study of blood T cells in healthy people across ages. A sample-barcoded 5' primer and a J-beta primer mix were used in a second PCR of roughly 7 to 11 cycles. In TCRdb, the 5' RACE reads were re-called with MiXCR into one record per CDR3 protein. The repertoire holds 1.5 million to 2 million distinct CDR3 sequences, with over 25% as singletons. The sequenced sample was blood. These receptors were taken from a young woman in good health.

This chain joins TRBV25-1 and TRBJ1-1, with 10 nucleotides matching TRBD1. Germline trimming cut 6 bases from V and 4 bases from J; bases unmatched to any gene: 5. The CDR3 totals 14 residues. Germline CDR1 reads MGHDK; CDR2 reads SYGVNS. The CDR3 region has the DNA TGTGCCAGCAGAGAGACAGGGGGCTTCACTGAAGCTTTCTTT. Residues: CASRETGGFTEAFF.

The chain links TRBV6-6 to TRBJ2-7, with a tentative D call TRBD1 (6 bases). CDR3 length equals 12 residues. Trimming stripped 8 bases from V and 3 bases from J, with 11 bases between. Per germline, CDR1 MNHNY and CDR2 SVGAGI (reference sequence). CDR3 region: CASGTNLYEQYF. The CDR3 bases are TGTGCCAGCGGGACAAATCTCTACGAGCAGTACTTC.

The rearrangement joins TRBV7-7 to TRBJ2-7, with D tentatively TRBD2 (5 bases). V lost 5 bases to trimming and J lost 7 bases, with 24 bases between them. CDR3 length: 16 amino acids. Germline-derived CDR1 and CDR2 are SSHAT and FNYEAQ (reference sequence). The CDR3 DNA is TGTGCCAGCAGCCCCGGGCAGCGGTCGGCCCTCAATGAGCAGTACTTC. Its protein product is CASSPGQRSALNEQYF. Looking up the rest from reference TRBV7-7 and TRBJ2-7 gives the full variable domain: GAGVSQSPRYKVTKRGQDVTLRCDPISSHATLYWYQQALGQGPEFLTYFNYEAQPDKSGLPSDRFSAERPEGSISTLTIQRTEQRDSAMYRCASSPGQRSALNEQYFGPGTRLTVT.

The rearrangement joins TRBV9 to TRBJ1-2; possible D gene TRBD1, 5 bases. This CDR3 has 13 residues. The germline V and J ends were trimmed by 0 bases and 7 bases, with 10 bases remaining between them. Germline CDR1 and CDR2: SGDLS and YYNGEE. The CDR3 DNA sequence: TGTGCCAGCAGCGTAGTGGACATTGGTGGCTACACCTTC. This sequence encodes CASSVVDIGGYTF.

In the case of this clonotype: Compared with germline, one end of the junction differs, possibly owing to a read error. The chain uses TRBV20-1 and TRBJ2-7; no firm D call. CDR1 and CDR2 from the germline V gene are DFQATT and SNEGSKA (reference sequence). The CDR3 sequence is 14 residues long. CDR3 sequence reads: CGASIRARWGEQYF. The CDR3 nucleotides read TGCGGTGCTAGTATTAGGGCCCGTTGGGGCGAGCAGTACTTC.

CDR3 in DNA: TGTGCCAGCAGTGACGGAAGGGACAGGGGATCGGGTCAGCCCCAGCATTTT. It codes for CASSDGRDRGSGQPQHF. The genes are TRBV2 and TRBJ1-5, with 10 bases lining up with TRBD1. The V gene's germline CDR1 is SNHLY and CDR2 FYNNEI. V shed 3 bases and J 6 bases; nucleotides not matched to a gene: 11. The CDR3 covers 17 residues.

The CDR3 here is CASAGSGRTDTQYF. DNA for the CDR3: TGTGCCAGCGCCGGGAGCGGGAGAACAGATACGCAGTATTTT. This chain links TRBV6-2 or TRBV6-3 with TRBJ2-3, with TRBD2 matching over 8 bases. The CDR3 length is 14 residues. J was trimmed by 3 bases and V by 8 bases; bases with no gene match: 7. From germline, CDR1 is MNHEY and CDR2 SVGEGT.

As for this clonotype: One end of the junction is discordant with germline, which a read error may explain. The chain has TRBV18 and TRBJ2-7; D remains unclear. The V gene's germline CDR1 is KGHSH and CDR2 LQKENI. CDR3 length equals 17 residues. The CDR3 region is CANSPFILGPSTYEQYF. The CDR3 DNA sequence: TGTGCCAACTCACCATTTATCCTTGGGCCTTCTACCTACGAGCAGTACTTC.

This clonotype was detected many times. The chain couples TRBV7-9 to TRBJ2-7; possibly TRBD2 for D (6 bases). CDR1 is SEHNR and CDR2 is FQNEAQ in the germline V gene (reference sequence). The length of the CDR3 is 15 residues. The V gene lost 5 bases and the J gene lost 3 bases, with 17 bases spanning the gap. In DNA form, the CDR3 reads TGTGCCAGCAGCCGGGGACTCTCCGGTGACTACGAGCAGTACTTC. Encoded protein: CASSRGLSGDYEQYF.